A single sample is the source of the 4 T cell receptor beta chains below, sequenced in a study of CD4 T cells in relation to SARS-CoV-2 and coronaviruses. Produced via immunoSEQ multiplex PCR; TCRdb's table is partial and in-frame only. The table records 50,000 to 65,000 clones, about 90% of them present only once. The material sequenced was naive CD4+ T cells from PBMCs. Subset of the sample: naive CD4+ T cells isolated by negative enrichment. These receptors all stem from an adult with COVID-19.

This clone has only a few counts. The chain employs TRBV7-6 and TRBJ2-7; 7 bases agree with TRBD2. CDR3 length: 16 residues. Germline lookup yields CDR1 SGHVS and CDR2 FNYEAQ. The V and J ends lost 5 bases and 4 bases, in that order; junction bases with no gene match: 14. CDR3 region: CASSNPWGGRAYEQYF. The CDR3 nucleotides are TGTGCCAGCAGCAACCCTTGGGGAGGGAGAGCTTACGAGCAGTACTTC.

The gene calls are TRBV30 and TRBJ1-5; D is perhaps TRBD1 (5 bases). CDR1 GTSNPN and CDR2 SVGIG come from the germline V gene (reference sequence). The CDR3 has 14 amino acids. The V end lost 1 base, the J end lost 5 bases, and 12 bases lay between the germline ends. This CDR3 is CAWSGVREYQPQHF. CDR3 in DNA: TGTGCCTGGAGTGGGGTCAGGGAGTATCAGCCCCAGCATTTT.

The chain combines TRBV2 with TRBJ2-1; possibly TRBD1 for D (6 bases). Germline CDR1 reads SNHLY; CDR2 reads FYNNEI. V shed 11 bases and J shed 5 bases, with 25 bases lying between them. This CDR3 spans 16 amino acids. The CDR3 reads CAGEPFEGVWNNEQFF. CDR3 DNA: TGTGCCGGCGAGCCCTTTGAGGGGGTATGGAACAATGAGCAGTTCTTC.

This clone has only one observation. This chain uses TRBV7-9 with TRBJ1-1; D remains unclear. The germline CDR1 and CDR2 sequences are SEHNR and FQNEAQ (reference sequence). CDR3 length: 17 amino acids. V was shortened by 1 base and J by 3 bases, with 18 bases between the two germline ends. CDR3 nucleotide sequence: TGTGCCAGCAGCTTAGTGAGCGTCGCCAGAACGGACACTGAAGCTTTCTTT. Translating gives CASSLVSVARTDTEAFF.